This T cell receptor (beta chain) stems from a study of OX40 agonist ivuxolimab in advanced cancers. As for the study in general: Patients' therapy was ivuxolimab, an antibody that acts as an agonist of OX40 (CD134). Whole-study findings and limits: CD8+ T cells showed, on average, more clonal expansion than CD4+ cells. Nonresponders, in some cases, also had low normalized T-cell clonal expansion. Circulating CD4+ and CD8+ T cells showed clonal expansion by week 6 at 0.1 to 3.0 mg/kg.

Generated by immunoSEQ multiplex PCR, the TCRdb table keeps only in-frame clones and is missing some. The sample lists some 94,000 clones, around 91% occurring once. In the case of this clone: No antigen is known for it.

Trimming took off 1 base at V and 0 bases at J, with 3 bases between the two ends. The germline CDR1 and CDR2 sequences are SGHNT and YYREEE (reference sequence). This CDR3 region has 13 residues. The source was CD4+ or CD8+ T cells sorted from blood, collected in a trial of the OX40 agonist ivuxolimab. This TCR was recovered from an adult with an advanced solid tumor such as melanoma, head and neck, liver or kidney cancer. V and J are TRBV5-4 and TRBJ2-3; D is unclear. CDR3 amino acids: CASSLKSTDTQYF. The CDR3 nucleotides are TGTGCCAGCAGCTTGAAGAGCACAGATACGCAGTATTTT.